This T cell receptor beta chain was identified during a study of OX40 agonist ivuxolimab in advanced cancers. Clones were sequenced by immunoSEQ multiplex PCR, and TCRdb holds only the in-frame ones, with some missing. The sample shows around 50,000 clones, 85% to 90% of them seen only once. CDR3 length: 15 residues. The germline V gene has CDR1 LGHNA and CDR2 YSLEER. V was pared by 0 bases and J by 8 bases, with 13 bases between. This specimen consisted of CD4+ or CD8+ T cells sorted from blood, obtained in a trial of the OX40 agonist ivuxolimab. The chain is built from TRBV4-3 and TRBJ1-4; no definite D call. The TCR sequence derives from an adult with an advanced solid tumor such as melanoma, head and neck, liver or kidney cancer. In DNA form, the CDR3 reads TGCGCCAGCAGCCAAGAGTGGGGAACCTACGAAAAACTGTTTTTT. Protein: CASSQEWGTYEKLFF.